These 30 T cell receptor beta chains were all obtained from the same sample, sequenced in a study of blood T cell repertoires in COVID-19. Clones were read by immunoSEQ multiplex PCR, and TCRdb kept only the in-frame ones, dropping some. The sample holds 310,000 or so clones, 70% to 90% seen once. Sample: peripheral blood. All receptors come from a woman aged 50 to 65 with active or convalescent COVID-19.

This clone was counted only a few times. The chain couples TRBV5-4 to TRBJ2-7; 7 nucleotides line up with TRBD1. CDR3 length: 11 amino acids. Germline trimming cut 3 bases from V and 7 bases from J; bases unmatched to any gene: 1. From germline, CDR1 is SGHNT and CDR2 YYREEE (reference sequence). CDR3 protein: CASSSGQEQYF. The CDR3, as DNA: TGTGCCAGCAGCTCGGGACAGGAGCAGTACTTC.

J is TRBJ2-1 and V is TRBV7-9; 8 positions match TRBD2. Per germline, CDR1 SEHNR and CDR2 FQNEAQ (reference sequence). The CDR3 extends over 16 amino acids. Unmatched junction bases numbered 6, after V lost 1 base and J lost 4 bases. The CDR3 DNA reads TGTGCCAGCAGCTTAGACGGCGGGGGGCCTTACAATGAGCAGTTCTTC. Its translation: CASSLDGGGPYNEQFF.

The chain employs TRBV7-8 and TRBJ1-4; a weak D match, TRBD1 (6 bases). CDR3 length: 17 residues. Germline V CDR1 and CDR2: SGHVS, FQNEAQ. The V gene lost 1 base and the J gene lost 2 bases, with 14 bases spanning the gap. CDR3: CASSLGTGSLTNEKLFF. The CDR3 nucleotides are TGTGCCAGCAGCTTAGGAACAGGGAGCCTTACTAATGAAAAACTGTTTTTT.

The CDR3 spells CASSPGTSGSSYNEQFF. CDR3 coding DNA: TGTGCCAGCAGCCCAGGGACTAGCGGGAGCTCCTACAATGAGCAGTTCTTC. V usage is TRBV4-2 and J usage is TRBJ2-1; 14 nucleotides match TRBD2. The germline gives CDR1 LGHNA, CDR2 YNFKEQ. The ends lost 4 bases at V and 0 bases at J; junction bases unmatched: 2. The CDR3 length is 17 residues.

The CDR3 DNA follows: TGTGCCAGCAGTGAACAGGGACAGGGCAATCAGCCCCAGCATTTT. Amino acids: CASSEQGQGNQPQHF. The chain carries TRBV2 and TRBJ1-5; 8 nucleotides agree with TRBD1. CDR1 is SNHLY and CDR2 is FYNNEI in the germline V gene. Trimming took 2 bases from V and 2 from J; bases not matched to a gene: 2. This CDR3 spans 15 amino acids. The entire variable domain, with the rest obtained from reference TRBV2 and TRBJ1-5, is as follows: EPEVTQTPSHQVTQMGQEVILRCVPISNHLYFYWYRQILGQKVEFLVSFYNNEISEKSEIFDDQFSVERPDGSNFTLKIRSTKLEDSAMYFCASSEQGQGNQPQHFGDGTRLSIL.

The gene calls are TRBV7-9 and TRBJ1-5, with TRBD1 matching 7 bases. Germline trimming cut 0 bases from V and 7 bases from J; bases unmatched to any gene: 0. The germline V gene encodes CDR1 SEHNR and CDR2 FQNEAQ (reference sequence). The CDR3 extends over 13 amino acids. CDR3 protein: CASSLARGQPQHF. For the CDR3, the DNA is TGTGCCAGCAGCTTAGCCAGGGGGCAGCCCCAGCATTTT.

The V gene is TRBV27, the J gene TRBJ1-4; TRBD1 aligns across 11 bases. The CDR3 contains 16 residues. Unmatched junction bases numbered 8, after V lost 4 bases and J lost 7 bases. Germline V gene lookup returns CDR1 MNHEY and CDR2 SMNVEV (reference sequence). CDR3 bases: TGTGCCAGCAGTTCTGTGGACAGGGGGCGAGGTGAAAAACTGTTTTTT. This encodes CASSSVDRGRGEKLFF.

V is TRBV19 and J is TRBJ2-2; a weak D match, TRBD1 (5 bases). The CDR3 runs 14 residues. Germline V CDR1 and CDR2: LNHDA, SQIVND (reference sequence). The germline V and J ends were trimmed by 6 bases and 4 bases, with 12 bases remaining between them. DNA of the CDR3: TGTGCCAGTAGCAGGGTTGCTATCACCGGGGAGCTGTTTTTT. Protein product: CASSRVAITGELFF. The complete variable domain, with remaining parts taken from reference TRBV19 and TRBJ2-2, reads DGGITQSPKYLFRKEGQNVTLSCEQNLNHDAMYWYRQDPGQGLRLIYYSQIVNDFQKGDIAEGYSVSREKKESFPLTVTSAQKNPTAFYLCASSRVAITGELFFGEGSRLTVL.

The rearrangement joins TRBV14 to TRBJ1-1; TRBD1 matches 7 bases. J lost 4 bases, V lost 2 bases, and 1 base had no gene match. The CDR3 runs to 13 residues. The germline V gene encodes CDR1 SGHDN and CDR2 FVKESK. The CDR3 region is CASSQNRGTEAFF. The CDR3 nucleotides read TGTGCCAGCAGCCAAAACAGGGGCACTGAAGCTTTCTTT.

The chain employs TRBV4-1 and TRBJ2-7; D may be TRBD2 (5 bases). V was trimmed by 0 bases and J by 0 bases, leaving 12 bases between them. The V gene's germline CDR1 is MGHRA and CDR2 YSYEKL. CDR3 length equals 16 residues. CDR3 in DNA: TGCGCCAGCAGCCAAGAGGCGGGCAAGGCCTCCTACGAGCAGTACTTC. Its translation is CASSQEAGKASYEQYF.

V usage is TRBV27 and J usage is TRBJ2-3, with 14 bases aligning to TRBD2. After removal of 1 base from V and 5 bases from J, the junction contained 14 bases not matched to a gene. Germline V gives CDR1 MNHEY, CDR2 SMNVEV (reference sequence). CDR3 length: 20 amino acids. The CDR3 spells CASSLFPKRLAGGPVDTQYF. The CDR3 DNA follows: TGTGCCAGCAGTTTATTTCCCAAACGACTAGCGGGAGGGCCGGTAGATACGCAGTATTTT.

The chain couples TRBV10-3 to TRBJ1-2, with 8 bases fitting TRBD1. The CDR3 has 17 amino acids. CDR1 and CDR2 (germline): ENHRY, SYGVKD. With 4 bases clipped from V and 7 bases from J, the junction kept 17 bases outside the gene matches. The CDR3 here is CAISASTGATAVGGYTF. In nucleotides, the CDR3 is TGTGCCATCAGTGCCTCGACAGGGGCTACCGCGGTAGGTGGCTACACCTTC.

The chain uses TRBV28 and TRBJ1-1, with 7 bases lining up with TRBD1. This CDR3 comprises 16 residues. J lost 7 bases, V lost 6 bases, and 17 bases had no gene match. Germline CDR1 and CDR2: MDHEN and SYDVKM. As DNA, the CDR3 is TGTGCCAGCAGACTAGAGGGATTAAGGGACAGAGGTGAAGCTTTCTTT. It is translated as CASRLEGLRDRGEAFF.

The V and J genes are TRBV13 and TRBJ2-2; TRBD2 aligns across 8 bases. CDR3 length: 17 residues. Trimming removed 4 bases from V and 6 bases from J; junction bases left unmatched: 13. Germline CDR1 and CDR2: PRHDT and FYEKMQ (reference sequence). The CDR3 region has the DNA TGTGCCAGCAGCTATGGGGGCCGGGGACTAGGAGCCGGGGAGCTGTTTTTT. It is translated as CASSYGGRGLGAGELFF.

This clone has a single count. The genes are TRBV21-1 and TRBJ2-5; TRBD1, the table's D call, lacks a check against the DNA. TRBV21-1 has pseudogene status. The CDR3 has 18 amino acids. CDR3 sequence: CASSPRGQGPPRFGTQYF. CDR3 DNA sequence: TGTGCCAGCAGCCCCAGGGGACAGGGGCCCCCCCGGTTTGGGACCCAGTACTTC.

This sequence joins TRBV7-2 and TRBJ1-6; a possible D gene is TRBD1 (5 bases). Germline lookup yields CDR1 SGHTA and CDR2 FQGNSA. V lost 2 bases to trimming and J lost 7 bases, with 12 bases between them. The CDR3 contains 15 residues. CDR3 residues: CASSLQGAGNSPLHF. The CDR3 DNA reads TGTGCCAGCAGCTTACAAGGGGCTGGGAATTCACCCCTCCACTTT. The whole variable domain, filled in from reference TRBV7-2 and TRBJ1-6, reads GAGVSQSPSNKVTEKGKDVELRCDPISGHTALYWYRQSLGQGLEFLIYFQGNSAPDKSGLPSDRFSAERTGGSVSTLTIQRTQQEDSAVYLCASSLQGAGNSPLHFGNGTRLTVT.

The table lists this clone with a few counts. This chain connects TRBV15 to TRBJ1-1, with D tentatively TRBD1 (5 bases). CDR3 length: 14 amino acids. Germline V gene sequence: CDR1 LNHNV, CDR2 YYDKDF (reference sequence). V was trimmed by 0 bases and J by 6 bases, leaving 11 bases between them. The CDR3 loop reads CATSRDLARAEAFF. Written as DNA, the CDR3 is TGTGCCACCAGCAGAGATCTGGCCAGGGCTGAAGCTTTCTTT.

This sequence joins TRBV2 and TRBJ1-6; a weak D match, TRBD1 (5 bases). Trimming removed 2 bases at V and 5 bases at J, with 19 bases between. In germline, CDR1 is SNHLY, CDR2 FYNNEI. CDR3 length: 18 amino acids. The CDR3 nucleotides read TGTGCCAGCAGTGAAATGGCCTGGGGTAGGGGAAATAATTCACCCCTCCACTTT. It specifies CASSEMAWGRGNNSPLHF.

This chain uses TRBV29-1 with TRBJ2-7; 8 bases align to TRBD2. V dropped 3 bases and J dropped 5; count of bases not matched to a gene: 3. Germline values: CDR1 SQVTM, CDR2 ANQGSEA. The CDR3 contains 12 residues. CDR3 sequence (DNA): TGCAGCGTTGATTACGGGAGGGACGAGCAGTACTTC. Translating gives CSVDYGRDEQYF.

CDR3 bases: TGCGCCAGCAGCCAAGGGCGGCCTATTAACTATGGCTACACCTTC. It yields the protein CASSQGRPINYGYTF. This chain links TRBV4-3 with TRBJ1-2; no firm D call. Germline V gene data show CDR1 as LGHNA and CDR2 as YSLEER. There are 15 residues in the CDR3. V lost 1 base, J lost 1 base, and 10 bases lay in between.

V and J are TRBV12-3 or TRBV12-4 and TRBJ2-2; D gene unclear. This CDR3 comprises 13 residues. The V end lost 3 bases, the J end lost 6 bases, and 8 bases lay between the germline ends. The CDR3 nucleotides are TGTGCCAGCAGTTTCGTACAGTCCGGGGAGCTGTTTTTT. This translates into CASSFVQSGELFF.

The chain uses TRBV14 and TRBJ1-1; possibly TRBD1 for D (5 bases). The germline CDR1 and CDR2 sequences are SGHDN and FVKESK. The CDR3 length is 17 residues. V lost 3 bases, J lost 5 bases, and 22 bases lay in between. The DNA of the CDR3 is TGTGCCAGCAGCCACCCCCGTAGGACACCGTGGAAAACTGAAGCTTTCTTT. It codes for CASSHPRRTPWKTEAFF.

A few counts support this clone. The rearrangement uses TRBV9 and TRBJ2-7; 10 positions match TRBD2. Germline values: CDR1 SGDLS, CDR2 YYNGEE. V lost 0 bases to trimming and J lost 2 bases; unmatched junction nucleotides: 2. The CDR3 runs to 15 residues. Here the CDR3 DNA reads TGTGCCAGCAGCGTAGATAGCGGGGGGACCTACGAGCAGTACTTC. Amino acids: CASSVDSGGTYEQYF.

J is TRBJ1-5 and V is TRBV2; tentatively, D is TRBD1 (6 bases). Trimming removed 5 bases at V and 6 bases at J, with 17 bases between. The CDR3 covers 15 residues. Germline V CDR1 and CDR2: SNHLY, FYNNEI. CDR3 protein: CASSPLGGLGQPQHF. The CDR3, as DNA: TGTGCCAGCAGTCCCCTAGGGGGTTTGGGTCAGCCCCAGCATTTT.

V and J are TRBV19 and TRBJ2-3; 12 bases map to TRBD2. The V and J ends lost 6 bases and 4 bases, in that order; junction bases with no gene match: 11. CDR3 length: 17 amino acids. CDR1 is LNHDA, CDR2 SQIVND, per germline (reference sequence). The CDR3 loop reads CASSRSGLAGTADTQYF. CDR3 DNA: TGTGCCAGTAGCCGAAGCGGACTAGCGGGAACGGCAGATACGCAGTATTTT.

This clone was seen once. In DNA, the CDR3 is TGTGCCAGCAGTTTGGACATCTTAGCCTCACCCCTCCACTTT. It encodes CASSLDILASPLHF. The V call is TRBV28, the J call TRBJ1-6, with a possible D match to TRBD1 (5 bases). The germline gives CDR1 MDHEN, CDR2 SYDVKM. V lost 3 bases to trimming and J lost 10 bases, with 13 bases between them. The CDR3 sequence is 14 residues long.

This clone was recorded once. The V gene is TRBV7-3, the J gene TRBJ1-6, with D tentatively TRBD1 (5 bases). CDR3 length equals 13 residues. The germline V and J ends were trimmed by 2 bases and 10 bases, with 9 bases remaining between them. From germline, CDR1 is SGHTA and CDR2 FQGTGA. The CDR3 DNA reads TGTGCCAGCAGCTTAGGCGGGACCTCACCCCTCCACTTT. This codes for CASSLGGTSPLHF. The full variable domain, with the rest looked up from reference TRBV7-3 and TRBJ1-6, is GAGVSQTPSNKVTEKGKYVELRCDPISGHTALYWYRQSLGQGPEFLIYFQGTGAADDSGLPNDRFFAVRPEGSVSTLKIQRTERGDSAVYLCASSLGGTSPLHFGNGTRLTVT.

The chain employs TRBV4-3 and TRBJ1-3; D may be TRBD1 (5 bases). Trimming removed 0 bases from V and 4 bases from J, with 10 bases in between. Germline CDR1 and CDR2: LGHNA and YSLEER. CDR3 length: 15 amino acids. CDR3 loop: CASSQDQGGGNTIYF. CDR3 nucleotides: TGCGCCAGCAGCCAAGATCAGGGAGGAGGAAACACCATATATTTT.

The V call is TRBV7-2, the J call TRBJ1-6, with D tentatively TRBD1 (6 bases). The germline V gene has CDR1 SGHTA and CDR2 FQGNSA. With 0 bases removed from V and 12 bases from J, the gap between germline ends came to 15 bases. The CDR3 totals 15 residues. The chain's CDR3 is CASSLASGGGKPLHF. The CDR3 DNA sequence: TGTGCCAGCAGCTTAGCGTCGGGAGGGGGGAAACCCCTCCACTTT.

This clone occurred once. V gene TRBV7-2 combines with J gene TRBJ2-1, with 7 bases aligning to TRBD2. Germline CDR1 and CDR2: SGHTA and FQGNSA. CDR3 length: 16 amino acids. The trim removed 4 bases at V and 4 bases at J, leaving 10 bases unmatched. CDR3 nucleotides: TGTGCCAGCAGCTCCGGGAGTGGGGGGGGTTACAATGAGCAGTTCTTC. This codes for CASSSGSGGGYNEQFF.